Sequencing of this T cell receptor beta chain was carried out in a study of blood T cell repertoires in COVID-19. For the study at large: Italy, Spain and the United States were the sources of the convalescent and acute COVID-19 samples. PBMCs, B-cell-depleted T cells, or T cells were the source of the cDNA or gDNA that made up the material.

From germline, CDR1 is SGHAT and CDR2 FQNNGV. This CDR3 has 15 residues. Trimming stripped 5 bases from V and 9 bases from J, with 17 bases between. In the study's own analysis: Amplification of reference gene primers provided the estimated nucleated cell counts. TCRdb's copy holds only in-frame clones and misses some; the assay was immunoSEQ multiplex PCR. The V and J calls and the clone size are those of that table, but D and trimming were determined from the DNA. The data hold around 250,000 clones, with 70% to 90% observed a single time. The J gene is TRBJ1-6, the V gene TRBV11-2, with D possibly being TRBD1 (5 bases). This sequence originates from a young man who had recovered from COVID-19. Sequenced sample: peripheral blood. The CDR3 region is CASSLKARRGSPLHF. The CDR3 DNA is TGTGCCAGCAGCCTCAAGGCCAGGAGGGGTTCACCCCTCCACTTT.